This T cell receptor (beta chain) was recovered during a study of T-cell memory formation after mild COVID-19. The wider study: TCR clusters were mostly donor specific.

After removal of 0 bases from V and 9 bases from J, the junction contained 3 bases not matched to a gene. The CDR3 extends over 14 amino acids. Germline-derived CDR1 and CDR2 are SGHAT and FQNNGV. This clonotype was counted between two and nine times. A 5'RACE reaction primed in the constant segment made cDNA libraries of TCR alpha and TCR beta, and these carried sample barcodes and UMIs. MiXCR, applied by TCRdb to the 5' RACE reads, yields one record per CDR3 protein. Of some 320,000 distinct CDR3 sequences listed, approximately 15% were seen once; the top ten hold 20% to 25%. The sample taken for sequencing was PBMCs or a T cell subset sorted from them (not recorded which). This chain joins TRBV11-2 and TRBJ2-1; 9 bases are shared with TRBD2. This sequence was found in a man aged 18 to 30 who had mild COVID-19 (a few samples of this study predate the infection). Cell type and time point are not known. CDR3: CASSLEGTSSEQFF. The CDR3 coding sequence is TGTGCCAGCAGCTTAGAGGGGACTAGCAGTGAGCAGTTCTTC.